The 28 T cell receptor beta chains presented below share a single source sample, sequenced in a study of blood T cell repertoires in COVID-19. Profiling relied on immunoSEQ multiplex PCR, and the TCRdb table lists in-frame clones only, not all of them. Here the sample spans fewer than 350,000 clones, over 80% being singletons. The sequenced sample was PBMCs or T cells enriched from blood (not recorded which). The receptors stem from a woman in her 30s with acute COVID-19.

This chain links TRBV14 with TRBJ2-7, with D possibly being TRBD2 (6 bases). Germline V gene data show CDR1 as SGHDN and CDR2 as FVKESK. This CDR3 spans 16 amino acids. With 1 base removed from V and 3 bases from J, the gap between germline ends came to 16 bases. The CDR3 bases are TGTGCCAGCAGCCAAGTGGGGACCGGGACTCACTACGAGCAGTACTTC. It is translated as CASSQVGTGTHYEQYF.

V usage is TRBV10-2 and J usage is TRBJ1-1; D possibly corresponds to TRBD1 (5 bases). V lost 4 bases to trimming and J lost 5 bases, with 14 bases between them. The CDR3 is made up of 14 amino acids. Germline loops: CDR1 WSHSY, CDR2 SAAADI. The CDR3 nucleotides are TGCGCCAGCAGTGTTCATCAGGGAGGGACTGAAGCTTTCTTT. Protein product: CASSVHQGGTEAFF.

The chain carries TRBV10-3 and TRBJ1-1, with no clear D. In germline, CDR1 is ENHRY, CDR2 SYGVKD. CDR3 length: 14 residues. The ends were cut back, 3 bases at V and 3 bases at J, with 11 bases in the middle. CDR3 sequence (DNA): TGTGCCATCAGTGATCCCGGGGTGGACACTGAAGCTTTCTTT. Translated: CAISDPGVDTEAFF.

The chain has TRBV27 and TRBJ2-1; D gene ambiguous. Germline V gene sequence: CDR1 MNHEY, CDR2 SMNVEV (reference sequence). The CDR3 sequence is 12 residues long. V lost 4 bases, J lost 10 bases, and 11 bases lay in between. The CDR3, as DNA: TGTGCCAGCAGTTCCTATCCACAGGAGCAGTTCTTC. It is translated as CASSSYPQEQFF.

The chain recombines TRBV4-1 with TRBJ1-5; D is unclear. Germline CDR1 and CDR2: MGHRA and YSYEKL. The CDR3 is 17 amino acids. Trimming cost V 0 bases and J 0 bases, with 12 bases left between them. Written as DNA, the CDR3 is TGCGCCAGCAGCCAAGAGGCAGGACTGTATAGCAATCAGCCCCAGCATTTT. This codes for CASSQEAGLYSNQPQHF.

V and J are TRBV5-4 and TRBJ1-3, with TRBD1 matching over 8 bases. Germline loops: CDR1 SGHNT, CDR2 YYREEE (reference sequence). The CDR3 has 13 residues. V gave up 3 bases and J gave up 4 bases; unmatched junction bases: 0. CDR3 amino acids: CASSWTGGNTIYF. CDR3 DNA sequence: TGTGCCAGCAGCTGGACAGGGGGAAACACCATATATTTT.

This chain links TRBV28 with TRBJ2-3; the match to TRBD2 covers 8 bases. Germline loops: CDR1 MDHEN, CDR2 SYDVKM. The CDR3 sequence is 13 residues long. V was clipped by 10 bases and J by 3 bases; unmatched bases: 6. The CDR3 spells CAISGSNTDTQYF. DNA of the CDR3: TGTGCCATCAGCGGGAGTAATACAGATACGCAGTATTTT.

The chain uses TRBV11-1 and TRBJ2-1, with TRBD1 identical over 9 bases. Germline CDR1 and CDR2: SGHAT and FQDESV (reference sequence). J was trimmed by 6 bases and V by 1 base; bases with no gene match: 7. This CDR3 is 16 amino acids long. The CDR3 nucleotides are TGTGCCAGCAGCTTAGGATCCGGGACAGGGTCCAATGAGCAGTTCTTC. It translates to CASSLGSGTGSNEQFF. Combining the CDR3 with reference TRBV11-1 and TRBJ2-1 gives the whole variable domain EAEVAQSPRYKITEKSQAVAFWCDPISGHATLYWYRQILGQGPELLVQFQDESVVDDSQLPKDRFSAERLKGVDSTLKIQPAELGDSAMYLCASSLGSGTGSNEQFFGPGTRLTVL.

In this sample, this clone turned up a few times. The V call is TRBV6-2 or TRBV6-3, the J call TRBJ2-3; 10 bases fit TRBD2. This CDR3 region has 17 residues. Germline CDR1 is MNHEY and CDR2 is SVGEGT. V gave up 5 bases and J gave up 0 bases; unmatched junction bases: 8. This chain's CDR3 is CASSPYRTSGSTDTQYF. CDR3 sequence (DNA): TGTGCCAGCAGTCCCTATCGGACTAGCGGAAGCACAGATACGCAGTATTTT.

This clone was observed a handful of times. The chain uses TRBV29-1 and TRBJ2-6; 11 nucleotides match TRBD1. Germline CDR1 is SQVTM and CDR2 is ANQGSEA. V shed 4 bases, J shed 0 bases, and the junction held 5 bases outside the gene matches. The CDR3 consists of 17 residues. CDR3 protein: CSVGGTGGYSGANVLTF. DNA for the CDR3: TGCAGCGTTGGGGGGACAGGGGGTTACTCTGGGGCCAACGTCCTGACTTTC.

Here the CDR3 DNA reads TGTGCCTGGAGTGGGGGCCTCGGCGATGAGCAGTTCTTC. It codes for CAWSGGLGDEQFF. The chain links TRBV30 to TRBJ2-1; D is possibly TRBD1 (5 bases). V gave up 1 base and J gave up 8 bases, with 12 bases separating them. The germline CDR1 and CDR2 sequences are GTSNPN and SVGIG (reference sequence). There are 13 residues in the CDR3.

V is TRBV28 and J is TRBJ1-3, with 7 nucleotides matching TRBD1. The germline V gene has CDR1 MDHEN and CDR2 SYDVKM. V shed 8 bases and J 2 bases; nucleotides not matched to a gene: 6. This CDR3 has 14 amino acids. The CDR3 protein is CASDSDRAGNTIYF. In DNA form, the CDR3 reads TGTGCCAGCGACTCTGACAGGGCTGGAAACACCATATATTTT.

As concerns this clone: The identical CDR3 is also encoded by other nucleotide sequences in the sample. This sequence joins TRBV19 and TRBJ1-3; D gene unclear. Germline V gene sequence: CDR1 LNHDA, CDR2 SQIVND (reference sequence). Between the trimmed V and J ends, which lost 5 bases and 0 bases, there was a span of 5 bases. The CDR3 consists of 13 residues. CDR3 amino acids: CASSLSSGNTIYF. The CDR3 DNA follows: TGTGCCAGTAGTTTGAGCTCTGGAAACACCATATATTTT.

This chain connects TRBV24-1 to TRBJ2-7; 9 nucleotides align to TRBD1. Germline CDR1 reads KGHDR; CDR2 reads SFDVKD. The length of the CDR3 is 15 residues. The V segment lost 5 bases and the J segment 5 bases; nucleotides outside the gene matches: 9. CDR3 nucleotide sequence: TGTGCCACCAGTGGCATGGGGACAGGGTTGAACGAGCAGTACTTC. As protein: CATSGMGTGLNEQYF.

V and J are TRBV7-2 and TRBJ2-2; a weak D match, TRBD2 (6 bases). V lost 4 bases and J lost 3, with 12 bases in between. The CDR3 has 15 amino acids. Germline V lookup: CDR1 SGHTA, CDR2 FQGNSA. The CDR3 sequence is CASSSSGLYTGELFF. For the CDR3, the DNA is TGTGCCAGCAGCTCCTCGGGACTGTACACCGGGGAGCTGTTTTTT.

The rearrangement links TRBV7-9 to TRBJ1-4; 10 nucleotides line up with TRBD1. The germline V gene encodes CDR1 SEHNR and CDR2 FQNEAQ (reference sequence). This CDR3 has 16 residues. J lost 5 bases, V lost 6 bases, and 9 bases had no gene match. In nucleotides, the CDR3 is TGTGCCAGCAGACGAGGGGTGGGACAGGGGAATGAAAAACTGTTTTTT. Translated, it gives CASRRGVGQGNEKLFF.

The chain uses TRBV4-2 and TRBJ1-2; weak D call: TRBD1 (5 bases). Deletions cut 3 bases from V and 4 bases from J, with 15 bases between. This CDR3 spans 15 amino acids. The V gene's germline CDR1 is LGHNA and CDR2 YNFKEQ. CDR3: CASSQEAGGTYGYTF. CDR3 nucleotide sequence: TGTGCCAGCAGCCAGGAGGCCGGGGGAACCTATGGCTACACCTTC.

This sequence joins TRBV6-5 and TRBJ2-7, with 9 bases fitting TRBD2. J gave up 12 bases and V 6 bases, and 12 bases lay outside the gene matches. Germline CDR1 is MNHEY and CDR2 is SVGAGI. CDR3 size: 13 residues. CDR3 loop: CASRFAGGEVTYF. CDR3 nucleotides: TGTGCCAGCAGATTTGCGGGAGGGGAGGTTACGTACTTC.

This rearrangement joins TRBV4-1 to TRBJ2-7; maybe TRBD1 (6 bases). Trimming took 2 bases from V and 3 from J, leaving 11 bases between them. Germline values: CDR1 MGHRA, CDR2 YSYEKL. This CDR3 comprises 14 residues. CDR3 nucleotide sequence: TGCGCCAGCAGCCAAATCCCAGGGGACTACGAGCAGTACTTC. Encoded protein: CASSQIPGDYEQYF.

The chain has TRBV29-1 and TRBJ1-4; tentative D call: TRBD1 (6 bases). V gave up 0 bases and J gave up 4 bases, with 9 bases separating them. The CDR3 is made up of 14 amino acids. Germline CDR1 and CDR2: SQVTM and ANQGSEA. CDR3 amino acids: CSVEEGGFNEKLFF. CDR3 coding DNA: TGCAGCGTTGAAGAAGGGGGATTTAATGAAAAACTGTTTTTT.

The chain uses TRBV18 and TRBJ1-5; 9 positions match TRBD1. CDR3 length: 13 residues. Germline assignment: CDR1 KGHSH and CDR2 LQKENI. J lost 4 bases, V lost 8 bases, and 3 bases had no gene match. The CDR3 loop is CASQGQGNQPQHF. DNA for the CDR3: TGTGCCAGCCAGGGACAGGGAAATCAGCCCCAGCATTTT.

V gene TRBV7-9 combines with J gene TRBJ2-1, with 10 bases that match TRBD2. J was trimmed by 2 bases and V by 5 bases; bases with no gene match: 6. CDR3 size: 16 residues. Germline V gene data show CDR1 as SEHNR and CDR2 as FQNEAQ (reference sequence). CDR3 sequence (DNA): TGTGCCAGCAGCCCTCCCGGGACTAGCGCCTACAATGAGCAGTTCTTC. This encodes CASSPPGTSAYNEQFF. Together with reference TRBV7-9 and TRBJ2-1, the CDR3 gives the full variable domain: DTGVSQNPRHKITKRGQNVTFRCDPISEHNRLYWYRQTLGQGPEFLTYFQNEAQLEKSRLLSDRFSAERPKGSFSTLEIQRTEQGDSAMYLCASSPPGTSAYNEQFFGPGTRLTVL.

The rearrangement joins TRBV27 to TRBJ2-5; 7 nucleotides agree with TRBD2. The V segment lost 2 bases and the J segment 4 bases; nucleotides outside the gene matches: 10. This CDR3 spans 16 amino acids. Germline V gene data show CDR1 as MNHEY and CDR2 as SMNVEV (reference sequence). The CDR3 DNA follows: TGTGCCAGCAGTTTAGGGACGCTTGTAGCGGGAGAGACCCAGTACTTC. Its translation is CASSLGTLVAGETQYF.

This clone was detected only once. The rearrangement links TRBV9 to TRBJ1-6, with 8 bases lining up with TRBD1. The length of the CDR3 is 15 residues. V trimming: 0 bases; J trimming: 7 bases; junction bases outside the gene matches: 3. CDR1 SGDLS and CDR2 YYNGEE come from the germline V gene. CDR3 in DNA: TGTGCCAGCAGCGTAGAGGACAGGGTAAATTCACCCCTCCACTTT. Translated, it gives CASSVEDRVNSPLHF. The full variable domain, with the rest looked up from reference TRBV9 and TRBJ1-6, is DSGVTQTPKHLITATGQRVTLRCSPRSGDLSVYWYQQSLDQGLQFLIQYYNGEERAKGNILERFSAQQFPDLHSELNLSSLELGDSALYFCASSVEDRVNSPLHFGNGTRLTVT.

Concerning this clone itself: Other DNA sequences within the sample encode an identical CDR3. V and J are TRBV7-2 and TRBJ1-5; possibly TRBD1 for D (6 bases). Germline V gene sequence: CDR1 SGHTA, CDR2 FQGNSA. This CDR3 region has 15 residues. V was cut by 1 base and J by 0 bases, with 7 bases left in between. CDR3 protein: CASSLVGGSNQPQHF. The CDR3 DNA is TGTGCCAGCAGCTTAGTAGGGGGTAGCAATCAGCCCCAGCATTTT.

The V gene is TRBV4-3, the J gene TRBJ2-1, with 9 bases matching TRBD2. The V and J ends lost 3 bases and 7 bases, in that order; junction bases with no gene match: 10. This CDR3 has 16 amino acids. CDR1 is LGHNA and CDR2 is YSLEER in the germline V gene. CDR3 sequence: CASSQTAGTSLNEQFF. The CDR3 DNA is TGCGCCAGCAGCCAGACAGCCGGGACTAGCCTTAATGAGCAGTTCTTC.

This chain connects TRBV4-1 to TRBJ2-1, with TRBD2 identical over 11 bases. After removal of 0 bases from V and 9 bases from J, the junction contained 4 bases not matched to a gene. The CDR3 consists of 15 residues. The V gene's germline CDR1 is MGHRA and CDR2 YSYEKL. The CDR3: CASSQDSGRASEQFF. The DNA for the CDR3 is TGCGCCAGCAGCCAAGATAGCGGGAGGGCCAGTGAGCAGTTCTTC.

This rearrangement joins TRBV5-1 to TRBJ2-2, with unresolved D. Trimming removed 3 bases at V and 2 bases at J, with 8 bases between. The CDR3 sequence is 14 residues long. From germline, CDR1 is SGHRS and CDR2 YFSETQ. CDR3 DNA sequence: TGCGCCAGCAGCTGGGCTGCAAACACCGGGGAGCTGTTTTTT. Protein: CASSWAANTGELFF.